This T cell receptor beta chain is from a study of blood T cell repertoires in COVID-19. In its sample, this clone was seen a few times. TCRdb's table, derived via immunoSEQ multiplex PCR, lists solely in-frame clones and lacks some. The data contain 55,000 to 80,000 clones, about 80% of them singletons. The CDR3 is 21 residues long. V dropped 1 base and J dropped 4; count of bases not matched to a gene: 19. Germline V lookup: CDR1 LGHNA, CDR2 YNFKEQ. The sequenced sample consisted of peripheral blood. The V and J genes are TRBV4-2 and TRBJ2-1, with 10 nucleotides matching TRBD2. The sequence derives from a man between 60 and 75 years old with COVID-19, enrolled during active disease. CDR3 coding DNA: TGTGCCAGCAGCCAAGGGTTAAGAGCGGGAGGGCTCTTAGCCGCATACAATGAGCAGTTCTTC. Amino acids: CASSQGLRAGGLLAAYNEQFF.